The 21 T cell receptor beta chains below were found in one sample sequenced in a study of shared clonotypes between healthy human individuals. TCRdb's table, derived via immunoSEQ multiplex PCR, lists solely in-frame clones and lacks some. In the table there are over a million clones, approximately 80% of which are singletons. What was sequenced was memory CD4+ T cells from PBMCs. Specified subset: CD45RA-negative fraction. The receptors originated from a man between 18 and 35 years old in good health. Some clones in this sample may be carry-over from other donors' samples.

This clone was counted a few times. The V and J genes are TRBV7-2 and TRBJ2-5; D ambiguous. CDR3 length: 13 residues. V shed 2 bases and J shed 2 bases, with 6 bases lying between them. Germline values: CDR1 SGHTA, CDR2 FQGNSA. Here the CDR3 reads CASSLFSQETQYF. The CDR3 DNA sequence: TGTGCCAGCAGCTTATTTAGTCAAGAGACCCAGTACTTC.

This clone has more than one count but fewer than ten. CDR3 sequence: CASSPGANTGELFF. The CDR3 DNA reads as TGTGCCAGCAGCCCGGGAGCGAACACCGGGGAGCTGTTTTTT. The V and J genes are TRBV4-2 and TRBJ2-2; possibly TRBD2 for D (6 bases). The germline CDR1 and CDR2 sequences are LGHNA and YNFKEQ. The CDR3 consists of 14 residues. Trimming pared 4 bases from V and 0 bases from J, leaving 6 bases between.

The gene calls are TRBV18 and TRBJ1-5, with 12 bases fitting TRBD1. V trimming: 6 bases; J trimming: 2 bases; junction bases outside the gene matches: 8. The CDR3 contains 17 residues. From germline, CDR1 is KGHSH and CDR2 LQKENI. The CDR3 sequence: CASSLGQGAGGNQPQHF. Written as DNA, the CDR3 is TGTGCCAGCTCCCTGGGACAGGGGGCTGGGGGCAATCAGCCCCAGCATTTT.

V is TRBV7-6 and J is TRBJ2-1; 7 bases match TRBD1. The CDR3 runs 14 residues. V dropped 3 bases and J dropped 9; count of bases not matched to a gene: 8. CDR1 and CDR2 from the germline V gene are SGHVS and FNYEAQ. The DNA for the CDR3 is TGTGCCAGCAGCTTTAAATCACAGGGGACTGAGCAGTTCTTC. Protein sequence: CASSFKSQGTEQFF.

This chain joins TRBV19 and TRBJ1-2; no firm D call. In germline, CDR1 is LNHDA, CDR2 SQIVND (reference sequence). V shed 5 bases and J shed 4 bases, with 8 bases lying between them. The CDR3 runs 12 residues. The CDR3 sequence is CASSVLSYGYTF. The CDR3 nucleotides read TGTGCCAGTAGTGTCCTCTCCTATGGCTACACCTTC.

This clone was seen once. The rearrangement links TRBV6-6 to TRBJ2-3; TRBD2 aligns across 8 bases. CDR1 is MNHNY and CDR2 is SVGAGI in the germline V gene (reference sequence). The CDR3 runs 13 residues. After removal of 4 bases from V and 14 bases from J, the junction contained 11 bases not matched to a gene. CDR3 in amino acids: CASSSVGGGYGYF. The CDR3 DNA follows: TGTGCCAGCAGTTCCGTCGGGGGGGGCTATGGGTATTTT.

This clone showed up many times. V and J are TRBV2 and TRBJ2-7, with D unresolved. V was shortened by 3 bases and J by 6 bases, with 9 bases between the two germline ends. The germline V gene has CDR1 SNHLY and CDR2 FYNNEI. The CDR3 is 12 residues long. The CDR3 DNA follows: TGTGCCAGCAGTGATTTGGTGCGCGAGCAGTACTTC. This encodes CASSDLVREQYF.

The chain carries TRBV28 and TRBJ1-5; D might be TRBD1 (6 bases). V was clipped by 6 bases and J by 1 base, with 16 bases between them. CDR3 length equals 16 residues. Germline V CDR1 and CDR2: MDHEN, SYDVKM. Here the CDR3 reads CASSIMGAWSNQPQHF. As DNA, the CDR3 is TGTGCCAGCAGCATTATGGGGGCTTGGAGCAATCAGCCCCAGCATTTT.

The CDR3 DNA reads as TGCGCCAGCAGCCCCGCACGCTCTGGGGCCAACGTCCTGACTTTC. The encoded protein is CASSPARSGANVLTF. The chain carries TRBV5-1 and TRBJ2-6, with no clear D. This CDR3 has 15 amino acids. V was clipped by 4 bases and J by 0 bases, with 8 bases between them. Germline values: CDR1 SGHRS, CDR2 YFSETQ.

The V and J genes are TRBV7-9 and TRBJ1-5; TRBD1 matches at 7 bases. Germline-derived CDR1 and CDR2 are SEHNR and FQNEAQ (reference sequence). J lost 0 bases, V lost 1 base, and 12 bases had no gene match. The CDR3 runs to 19 residues. As DNA, the CDR3 is TGTGCCAGCAGCTTAGATTATGGGACAGCGTCTTATAGCAATCAGCCCCAGCATTTT. Its protein is CASSLDYGTASYSNQPQHF.

The rearrangement links TRBV7-8 to TRBJ1-4; the D gene is possibly TRBD1 (6 bases). CDR1 SGHVS and CDR2 FQNEAQ come from the germline V gene. Trimming stripped 3 bases from V and 2 bases from J, with 19 bases between. The CDR3 is made up of 18 amino acids. CDR3 amino acids: CASSFVSGGRVTNEKLFF. The CDR3 DNA reads as TGTGCCAGCAGCTTCGTTTCGGGGGGCCGGGTGACTAATGAAAAACTGTTTTTT.

The chain uses TRBV10-2 and TRBJ1-1; the match to TRBD1 covers 8 bases. The CDR3 length is 15 residues. Trimming at V came to 5 bases and at J to 0 bases, leaving 5 bases not matched to a gene. Germline lookup yields CDR1 WSHSY and CDR2 SAAADI. The CDR3 loop is CASSPRTGLNTEAFF. The DNA of the CDR3 is TGCGCCAGCAGTCCCCGGACAGGGCTGAACACTGAAGCTTTCTTT.

V and J are TRBV10-2 and TRBJ1-5; D call uncertain. This CDR3 spans 14 amino acids. In germline, CDR1 is WSHSY, CDR2 SAAADI. Trimming removed 6 bases at V and 9 bases at J, with 18 bases between. This chain's CDR3 is CASRGRERRGPQHF. The CDR3 DNA is TGCGCCAGCAGGGGCCGGGAGCGGCGGGGGCCCCAGCATTTT.

The genes are TRBV20-1 and TRBJ2-3; D may be TRBD2 (6 bases). Germline-derived CDR1 and CDR2 are DFQATT and SNEGSKA (reference sequence). The length of the CDR3 is 11 residues. Trimming took off 5 bases at V and 6 bases at J, with 9 bases between the two ends. DNA for the CDR3: TGCAGTGCTGGCAGCGGGGATACGCAGTATTTT. The encoded protein is CSAGSGDTQYF.

The chain carries TRBV7-6 and TRBJ2-5; possibly TRBD2 for D (5 bases). The CDR3 is 15 amino acids. V gave up 0 bases and J gave up 5 bases, with 13 bases separating them. CDR1 is SGHVS and CDR2 is FNYEAQ in the germline V gene. The CDR3 DNA follows: TGTGCCAGCAGCTTAGCGGTCGCAGCGGCGGAGACCCAGTACTTC. It is translated as CASSLAVAAAETQYF. Using reference TRBV7-6 and TRBJ2-5 for the parts outside the CDR3, the full variable domain is GAGVSQSPRYKVTKRGQDVALRCDPISGHVSLYWYRQALGQGPEFLTYFNYEAQQDKSGLPNDRFSAERPEGSISTLTIQRTEQRDSAMYRCASSLAVAAAETQYFGPGTRLLVL.

V usage is TRBV30 and J usage is TRBJ1-1; D might be TRBD1 (6 bases). Germline values: CDR1 GTSNPN, CDR2 SVGIG (reference sequence). The CDR3 is made up of 13 amino acids. The ends were cut back, 0 bases at V and 7 bases at J, with 12 bases in the middle. CDR3 sequence reads: CAWSVGGASEAFF. Written as DNA, the CDR3 is TGTGCCTGGAGTGTCGGGGGGGCAAGTGAAGCTTTCTTT. The complete variable domain, with remaining parts taken from reference TRBV30 and TRBJ1-1, reads SQTIHQWPATLVQPVGSPLSLECTVEGTSNPNLYWYRQAAGRGLQLLFYSVGIGQISSEVPQNLSASRPQDRQFILSSKKLLLSDSGFYLCAWSVGGASEAFFGQGTRLTVV.

This clone was counted at least ten times. The chain uses TRBV5-5 and TRBJ1-2; D remains unclear. The length of the CDR3 is 14 residues. Trimming removed 2 bases at V and 3 bases at J, with 11 bases between. CDR1 is SGHKS and CDR2 is YYEKEE in the germline V gene (reference sequence). The CDR3 sequence is CASSFGRQHYGYTF. CDR3 sequence (DNA): TGTGCCAGCAGCTTTGGGCGGCAACACTATGGCTACACCTTC.

This clone has just a few counts. This chain links TRBV27 with TRBJ1-2, with 8 positions matching TRBD1. Germline values: CDR1 MNHEY, CDR2 SMNVEV (reference sequence). V trimming: 3 bases; J trimming: 6 bases; junction bases outside the gene matches: 6. The CDR3 length is 14 residues. The CDR3 DNA is TGTGCCAGCAGTTTCAGGGGGCCGATCGATGGCTACACCTTC. Protein product: CASSFRGPIDGYTF.

The chain combines TRBV7-2 with TRBJ2-3; D may correspond to TRBD1 or TRBD2 (5 bases each). The V gene's germline CDR1 is SGHTA and CDR2 FQGNSA. The CDR3 covers 13 residues. V was pared by 9 bases and J by 3 bases, with 13 bases between. For the CDR3, the DNA is TGTGCCAGTTCGAGGTGGGGGACAGATACGCAGTATTTT. Translating it yields CASSRWGTDTQYF. The variable domain in full, completed from reference TRBV7-2 and TRBJ2-3, reads GAGVSQSPSNKVTEKGKDVELRCDPISGHTALYWYRQSLGQGLEFLIYFQGNSAPDKSGLPSDRFSAERTGGSVSTLTIQRTQQEDSAVYLCASSRWGTDTQYFGPGTRLTVL.

This clone was counted only a few times. The chain joins TRBV5-1 to TRBJ1-2; D uncertain. Trimming stripped 0 bases from V and 8 bases from J, with 8 bases between. This CDR3 is 12 amino acids long. From germline, CDR1 is SGHRS and CDR2 YFSETQ. CDR3 coding DNA: TGCGCCAGCAGCTTGGGATATACGGGCTACACCTTC. Amino acid sequence: CASSLGYTGYTF. The variable domain in full, with the rest retrieved from reference TRBV5-1 and TRBJ1-2, is KAGVTQTPRYLIKTRGQQVTLSCSPISGHRSVSWYQQTPGQGLQFLFEYFSETQRNKGNFPGRFSGRQFSNSRSEMNVSTLELGDSALYLCASSLGYTGYTFGSGTRLTVV.

The chain links TRBV6-1 to TRBJ1-4; D might be TRBD1 (6 bases). Germline assignment: CDR1 MNHNS and CDR2 SASEGT. The CDR3 covers 15 residues. V lost 5 bases and J 8 bases, leaving 18 bases between the germline ends. CDR3 in amino acids: CASSPQGALAEKLFF. CDR3 DNA sequence: TGTGCCAGCAGTCCACAGGGCGCCCTTGCGGAAAAACTGTTTTTT.